These T cell receptor beta chains were read from a single sample in a study of neurological immune-mediated disorders. A single record per CDR3 protein comes from TCRdb applying MiXCR to the 5' RACE reads. Altogether more than 50,000 distinct CDR3 sequences are present, roughly 8.8% being singletons, with the ten largest covering 1.5% to 2%. The sample consisted of PBMCs. All receptors come from a woman in her thirties or forties in good health. Both conserved end residues are part of each CDR3. The D gene is left open where the match is weak. Expanded clones are given a class, and other clones once, few, many or no size at all.

TRBV7-3	TRBJ2-6	few	NA	CASSLRDLISGANVLTF	TGTGCCAGCAGCCTCCGGGACCTTATCTCTGGGGCCAACGTCCTGACTTTC
TRBV12-3/TRBV12-4	TRBJ2-3	few	TRBD1	CASSPGTGADTQYF	TGTGCCAGCAGTCCTGGGACAGGGGCAGATACGCAGTATTTT
TRBV5-1	TRBJ2-3	NA	TRBD2	CARRPSDSSGGFGTDTQYF	TGCGCCAGACGACCGAGCGACTCCAGCGGGGGGTTCGGAACAGATACGCAGTATTTT
TRBV5-1	TRBJ1-1	many	NA	CASSLAEARGTEAFF	TGCGCCAGCAGCTTGGCTGAGGCTAGGGGGACTGAAGCTTTCTTT
TRBV3-1	TRBJ2-1	many	NA	CASSQALRQGGNEQFF	TGTGCCAGCAGCCAAGCCCTGCGGCAGGGTGGAAATGAGCAGTTCTTC
TRBV4-1	TRBJ1-5	many	NA	CASSQESRQGGQPQHF	TGCGCCAGCAGCCAAGAGTCAAGGCAGGGAGGTCAGCCCCAGCATTTT
TRBV7-3	TRBJ1-5	NA	NA	CASSLRRLEQPHHF	TGTGCCAGCAGCTTACGACGGCTAGAACAGCCCCATCATTTT
TRBV20-1	TRBJ2-7	many	TRBD2	CSASRRERSEQYF	TGCAGTGCTAGTCGGCGGGAGCGGAGCGAGCAGTACTTC
TRBV6-5	TRBJ2-3	many	NA	CASSYSIGRGSDTQYF	TGTGCCAGCAGTTACTCGATCGGCAGGGGCTCAGATACGCAGTATTTT
TRBV20-1	TRBJ2-1	many	NA	CSARGLRDEQFF	TGCAGTGCTAGAGGGTTGAGGGATGAGCAGTTCTTC
TRBV29-1	TRBJ2-7	many	NA	CSVEGGAGASYEQYF	TGCAGCGTTGAGGGTGGCGCAGGGGCCTCCTACGAGCAGTACTTC
TRBV29-1	TRBJ1-4	many	TRBD1	CSVARTGNEKLFF	TGCAGCGTTGCTCGGACAGGGAATGAAAAACTGTTTTTT
TRBV10-3	TRBJ1-6	many	TRBD1	CAINPGQGNNSPLHF	TGTGCCATCAATCCGGGACAGGGGAATAATTCACCCCTCCACTTT
TRBV5-6	TRBJ2-1	many	NA	CASSPQRYEQFF	TGTGCCAGCAGCCCCCAACGTTATGAGCAGTTCTTC
TRBV27	TRBJ2-3	many	NA	CASSSRGASTDTQYF	TGTGCCAGCAGTTCGCGGGGCGCTAGCACAGATACGCAGTATTTT
TRBV6-1	TRBJ2-4	NA	NA	CATSREAPGTSLDIQYF	TGTGCCACATCAAGGGAGGCGCCAGGGACAAGTCTCGACATTCAGTACTTC
TRBV7-2	TRBJ2-2	once	NA	CASSWAERTNTGELFF	TGTGCCAGCAGCTGGGCGGAGCGGACTAACACCGGGGAGCTGTTTTTT
TRBV6-5	TRBJ1-6	many	NA	CASSYSARGPNSPLHF	TGTGCCAGCAGTTACTCGGCCCGGGGCCCCAATTCACCCCTCCACTTT
TRBV11-1	TRBJ2-7	many	NA	CASSLMKGGEQYF	TGTGCCAGCAGCTTAATGAAGGGAGGCGAGCAGTACTTC
TRBV10-3	TRBJ2-1	many	NA	CAIRPRESYNEQFF	TGTGCCATCAGACCCCGGGAGTCCTACAATGAGCAGTTCTTC
TRBV3-1	TRBJ2-5	many	NA	CASSQPETRETQYF	TGTGCCAGCAGTCAACCCGAGACTAGAGAGACCCAGTACTTC
TRBV27	TRBJ2-1	many	NA	CASSFQWLRSYNEQFF	TGTGCCAGCAGTTTTCAATGGCTACGCTCCTACAATGAGCAGTTCTTC
TRBV12-3/TRBV12-4	TRBJ2-6	many	NA	CASSRPTGVSGANVLTF	TGTGCCAGCAGCCGCCCAACAGGAGTCTCTGGGGCCAACGTCCTGACTTTC
TRBV5-6	TRBJ2-3	many	NA	CASRSGTGMDTQYF	TGTGCCAGCAGATCCGGGACTGGTATGGATACGCAGTATTTT
TRBV20-1	TRBJ2-1	NA	NA	CSARDGSVPVNEQFF	TGCAGTGCTAGAGATGGTTCGGTGCCAGTCAATGAGCAGTTCTTC
TRBV30	TRBJ2-7	many	NA	CAWSKYSYEQYF	TGTGCCTGGAGTAAGTACTCCTACGAGCAGTACTTC
TRBV3-1	TRBJ2-5	many	NA	CASSRMEETQYF	TGTGCCAGCAGCCGGATGGAAGAGACCCAGTACTTC
TRBV5-1	TRBJ2-7	many	TRBD1	CASSLAGTVTYEQYF	TGCGCCAGCAGCTTGGCCGGGACAGTAACCTACGAGCAGTACTTC
TRBV3-1	TRBJ2-2	many	TRBD2	CASSQDRTSGLSGELFF	TGTGCCAGCAGCCAAGATCGGACTAGCGGGTTGTCTGGGGAGCTGTTTTTT
TRBV27	TRBJ1-2	many	TRBD1	CASSPGTGSYGYTF	TGTGCCAGCAGTCCAGGGACAGGGTCGTATGGCTACACCTTC
TRBV19	TRBJ1-1	many	TRBD1	CASTEGTAGSRAFF	TGTGCCAGTACCGAGGGGACAGCCGGGTCTCGGGCTTTCTTT
TRBV4-3	TRBJ2-1	many	TRBD1	CASSQDQGASYNEQFF	TGCGCCAGCAGCCAAGATCAGGGGGCGTCCTACAATGAGCAGTTCTTC
TRBV20-1	TRBJ1-3	many	NA	CSARDSSGRNTIYF	TGCAGTGCTCGGGACTCCTCCGGACGAAACACCATATATTTT
TRBV3-1	TRBJ1-1	many	NA	CASSAFGGNTEAFF	TGTGCCAGCAGCGCCTTCGGAGGGAACACTGAAGCTTTCTTT
TRBV5-1	TRBJ1-2	many	NA	CASSLGEGGYTF	TGCGCCAGCAGCTTGGGTGAAGGCGGCTACACCTTC
TRBV4-2	TRBJ2-7	many	NA	CASSQDARAYEQYF	TGTGCCAGCAGCCAAGATGCGAGAGCCTACGAGCAGTACTTC
TRBV20-1	TRBJ1-2	many	NA	CSASPPRGRTHGYTF	TGCAGTGCTAGCCCCCCGCGGGGGCGTACCCATGGCTACACCTTC
TRBV20-1	TRBJ2-7	few	NA	CSASVGAQQYF	TGCAGTGCTAGCGTAGGGGCGCAGCAGTACTTC
TRBV11-2	TRBJ2-3	many	TRBD2	CASSLAVRGASSTDTQYF	TGTGCCAGCAGCTTAGCGGTGCGGGGGGCTTCTAGCACAGATACGCAGTATTTT
TRBV4-3	TRBJ2-1	many	NA	CASSQELRNEQFF	TGCGCCAGCAGCCAGGAGCTAAGAAATGAGCAGTTCTTC
TRBV14	TRBJ1-2	many	NA	CASSQGQHYGYTF	TGTGCCAGCAGCCAAGGCCAGCACTATGGCTACACCTTC
TRBV20-1	TRBJ1-2	many	NA	CSARGTAYGYTF	TGCAGTGCTAGAGGGACAGCCTATGGCTACACCTTC
TRBV20-1	TRBJ2-1	few	NA	CSGRRAHEQFF	TGCAGTGGGCGTAGAGCTCATGAGCAGTTCTTC
TRBV2	TRBJ1-1	NA	NA	CASSEQGGRVNTEAFF	TGTGCCAGCAGTGAACAGGGAGGACGGGTGAACACTGAAGCTTTCTTT
TRBV5-1	TRBJ1-6	many	TRBD1	CASSLASDREYSPLHF	TGCGCCAGCAGCTTGGCCTCCGACAGGGAGTATTCACCCCTCCACTTT
TRBV12-3/TRBV12-4	TRBJ2-1	many	TRBD2	CASRLAVLDSYNEQFF	TGTGCCAGCAGACTAGCGGTCCTAGATTCCTACAATGAGCAGTTCTTC
TRBV12-3/TRBV12-4	TRBJ2-2	many	NA	CASGDDGNTGELFF	TGTGCCAGCGGTGACGACGGGAACACCGGGGAGCTGTTTTTT
TRBV27	TRBJ2-3	many	NA	CASSPVYSASTDTQYF	TGTGCCAGCAGTCCCGTCTACAGTGCTAGCACAGATACGCAGTATTTT
TRBV20-1	TRBJ2-2	many	NA	CSALHAGQRNTGELFF	TGCAGTGCTCTACACGCGGGGCAACGGAACACCGGGGAGCTGTTTTTT
TRBV20-1	TRBJ1-2	many	NA	CSAQSSDNYGYTF	TGCAGTGCTCAGTCCTCGGATAACTATGGCTACACCTTC
TRBV20-1	TRBJ2-2	many	TRBD2	CSAREWSTGELFF	TGCAGTGCGCGGGAGTGGAGCACCGGGGAGCTGTTTTTT
TRBV9	TRBJ2-7	many	TRBD1	CASSPRGQGADEQYF	TGTGCCAGCAGCCCTCGGGGACAGGGGGCGGACGAGCAGTACTTC
TRBV29-1	TRBJ2-3	many	NA	CSVAFLADTQYF	TGCAGCGTTGCATTTTTGGCAGATACGCAGTATTTT
TRBV12-3/TRBV12-4	TRBJ2-1	many	TRBD2	CASSLSGGSLNEQFF	TGTGCCAGCAGTTTATCGGGGGGGTCCCTCAATGAGCAGTTCTTC
TRBV19	TRBJ1-1	many	NA	CASSIGSDTEAFF	TGTGCCAGTAGTATAGGTTCGGACACTGAAGCTTTCTTT
TRBV4-2	TRBJ2-5	many	NA	CASSQDWGNQETQYF	TGTGCCAGCAGCCAAGATTGGGGGAACCAAGAGACCCAGTACTTC
TRBV4-2	TRBJ2-1	NA	TRBD2	CASTPGGATNYNEQFF	TGTGCCAGCACCCCGGGAGGGGCGACGAACTACAATGAGCAGTTCTTC
TRBV30	TRBJ2-3	many	NA	CAWNLVADTDTQYF	TGTGCCTGGAATCTGGTAGCGGACACAGATACGCAGTATTTT
TRBV3-1	TRBJ2-5	many	NA	CASSQDRRETQYF	TGTGCCAGCAGCCAAGATAGGCGAGAGACCCAGTACTTC